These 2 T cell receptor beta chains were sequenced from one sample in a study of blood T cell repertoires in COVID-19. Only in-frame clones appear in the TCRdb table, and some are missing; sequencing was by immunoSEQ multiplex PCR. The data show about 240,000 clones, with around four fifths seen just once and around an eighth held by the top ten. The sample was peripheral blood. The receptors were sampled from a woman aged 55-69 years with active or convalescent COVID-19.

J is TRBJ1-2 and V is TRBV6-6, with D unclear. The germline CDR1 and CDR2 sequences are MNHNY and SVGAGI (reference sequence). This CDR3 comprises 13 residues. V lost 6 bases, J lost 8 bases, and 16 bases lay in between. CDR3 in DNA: TGTGCCAGCAGCCTTTACTCCTCTCAAGGCTACACCTTC. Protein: CASSLYSSQGYTF.

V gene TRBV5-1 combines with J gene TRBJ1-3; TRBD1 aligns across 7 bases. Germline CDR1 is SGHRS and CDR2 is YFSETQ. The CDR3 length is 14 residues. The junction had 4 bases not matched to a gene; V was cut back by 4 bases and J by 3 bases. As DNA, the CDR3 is TGCGCCAGCAGCCAGACAGGGTTTGGAAACACCATATATTTT. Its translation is CASSQTGFGNTIYF.